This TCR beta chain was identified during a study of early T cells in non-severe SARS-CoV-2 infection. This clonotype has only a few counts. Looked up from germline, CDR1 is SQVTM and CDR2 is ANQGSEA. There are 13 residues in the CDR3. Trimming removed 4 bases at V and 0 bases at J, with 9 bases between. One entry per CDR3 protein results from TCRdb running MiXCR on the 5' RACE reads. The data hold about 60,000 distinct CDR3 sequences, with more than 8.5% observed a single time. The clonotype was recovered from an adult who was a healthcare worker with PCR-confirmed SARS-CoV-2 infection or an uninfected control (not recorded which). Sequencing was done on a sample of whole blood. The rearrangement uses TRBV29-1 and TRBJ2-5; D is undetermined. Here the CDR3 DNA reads TGCAGCGTTGGTGACAATAACCAAGAGACCCAGTACTTC. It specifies CSVGDNNQETQYF. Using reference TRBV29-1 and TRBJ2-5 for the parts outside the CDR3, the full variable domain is SAVISQKPSRDICQRGTSLTIQCQVDSQVTMMFWYRQQPGQSLTLIATANQGSEATYESGFVIDKFPISRPNLTFSTLTVSNMSPEDSSIYLCSVGDNNQETQYFGPGTRLLVL.